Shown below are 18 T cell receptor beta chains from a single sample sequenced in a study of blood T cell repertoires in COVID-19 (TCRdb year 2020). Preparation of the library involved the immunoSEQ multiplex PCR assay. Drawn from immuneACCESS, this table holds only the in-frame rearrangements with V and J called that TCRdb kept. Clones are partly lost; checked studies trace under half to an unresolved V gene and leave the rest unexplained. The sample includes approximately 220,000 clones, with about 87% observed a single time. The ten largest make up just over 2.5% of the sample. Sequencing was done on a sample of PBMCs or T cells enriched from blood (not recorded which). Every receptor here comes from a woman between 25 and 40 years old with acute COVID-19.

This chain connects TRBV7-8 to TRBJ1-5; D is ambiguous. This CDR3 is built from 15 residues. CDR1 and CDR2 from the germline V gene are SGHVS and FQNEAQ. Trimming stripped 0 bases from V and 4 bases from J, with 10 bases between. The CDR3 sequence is CASSLAFSLNQPQHF. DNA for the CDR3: TGTGCCAGCAGCTTAGCGTTCAGTCTTAATCAGCCCCAGCATTTT.

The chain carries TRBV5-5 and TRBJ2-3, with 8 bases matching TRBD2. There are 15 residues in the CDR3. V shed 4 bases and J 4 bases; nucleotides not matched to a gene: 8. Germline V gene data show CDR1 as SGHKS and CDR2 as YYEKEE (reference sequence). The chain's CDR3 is CASSPGLDVADTQYF. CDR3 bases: TGTGCCAGCAGCCCGGGACTAGATGTAGCAGATACGCAGTATTTT.

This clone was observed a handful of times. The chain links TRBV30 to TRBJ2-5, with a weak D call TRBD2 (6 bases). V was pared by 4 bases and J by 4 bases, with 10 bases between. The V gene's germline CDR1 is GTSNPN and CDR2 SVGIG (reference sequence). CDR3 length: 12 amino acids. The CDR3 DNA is TGTGCCTGGAATAGGGGAGGAGAGACCCAGTACTTC. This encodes CAWNRGGETQYF.

The chain's CDR3 is CASSPAPTGGYEQYF. The CDR3 DNA reads as TGTGCCAGCAGCCCAGCGCCTACAGGGGGCTACGAGCAGTACTTC. The V call is TRBV27, the J call TRBJ2-7, with TRBD1 matching 8 bases. This CDR3 is built from 15 residues. Germline V lookup: CDR1 MNHEY, CDR2 SMNVEV (reference sequence). V trimming: 6 bases; J trimming: 3 bases; junction bases outside the gene matches: 10.

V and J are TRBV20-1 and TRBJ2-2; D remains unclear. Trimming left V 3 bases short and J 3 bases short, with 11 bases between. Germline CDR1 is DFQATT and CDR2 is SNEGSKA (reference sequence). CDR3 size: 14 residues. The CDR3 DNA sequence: TGCAGTGCTAGTGGGCCCTTCGACACCGGGGAGCTGTTTTTT. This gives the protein CSASGPFDTGELFF.

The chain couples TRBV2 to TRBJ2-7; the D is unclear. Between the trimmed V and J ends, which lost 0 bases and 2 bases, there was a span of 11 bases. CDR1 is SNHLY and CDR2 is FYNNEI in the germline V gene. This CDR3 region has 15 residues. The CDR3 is CASSEAIGEAYEQYF. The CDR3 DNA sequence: TGTGCCAGCAGTGAAGCAATAGGAGAAGCCTACGAGCAGTACTTC. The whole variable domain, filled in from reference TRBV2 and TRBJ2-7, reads EPEVTQTPSHQVTQMGQEVILRCVPISNHLYFYWYRQILGQKVEFLVSFYNNEISEKSEIFDDQFSVERPDGSNFTLKIRSTKLEDSAMYFCASSEAIGEAYEQYFGPGTRLTVT.

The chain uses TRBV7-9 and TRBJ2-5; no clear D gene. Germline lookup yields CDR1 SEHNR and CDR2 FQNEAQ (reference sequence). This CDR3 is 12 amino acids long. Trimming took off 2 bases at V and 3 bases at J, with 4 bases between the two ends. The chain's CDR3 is CASSLTEETQYF. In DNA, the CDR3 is TGTGCCAGCAGCTTAACGGAAGAGACCCAGTACTTC.

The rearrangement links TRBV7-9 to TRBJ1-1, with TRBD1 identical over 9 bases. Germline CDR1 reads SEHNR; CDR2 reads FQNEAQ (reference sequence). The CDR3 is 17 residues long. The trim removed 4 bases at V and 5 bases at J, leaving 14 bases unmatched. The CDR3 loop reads CASSSHLTTGGRTEAFF. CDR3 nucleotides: TGTGCCAGCAGCTCACACTTAACTACAGGGGGCAGGACTGAAGCTTTCTTT.

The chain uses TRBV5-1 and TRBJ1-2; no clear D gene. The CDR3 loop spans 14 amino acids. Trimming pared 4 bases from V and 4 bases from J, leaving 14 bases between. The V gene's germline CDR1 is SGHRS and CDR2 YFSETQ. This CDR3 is CASSRSDKSYGYTF. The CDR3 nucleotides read TGCGCCAGCAGCCGGTCCGACAAATCCTATGGCTACACCTTC.

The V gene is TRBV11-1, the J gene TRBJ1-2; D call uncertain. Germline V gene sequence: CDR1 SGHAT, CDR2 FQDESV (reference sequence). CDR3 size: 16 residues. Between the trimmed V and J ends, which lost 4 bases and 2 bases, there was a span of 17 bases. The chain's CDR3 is CASSSGAGIGNYGYTF. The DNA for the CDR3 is TGTGCCAGCAGCTCGGGAGCGGGGATCGGGAACTATGGCTACACCTTC.

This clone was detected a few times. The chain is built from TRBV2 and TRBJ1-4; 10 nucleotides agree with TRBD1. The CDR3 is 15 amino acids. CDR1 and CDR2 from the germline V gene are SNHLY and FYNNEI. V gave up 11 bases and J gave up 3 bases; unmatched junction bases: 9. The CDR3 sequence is CAGDRDRGANEKLFF. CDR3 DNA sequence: TGTGCCGGAGACCGGGACAGGGGTGCTAATGAAAAACTGTTTTTT.

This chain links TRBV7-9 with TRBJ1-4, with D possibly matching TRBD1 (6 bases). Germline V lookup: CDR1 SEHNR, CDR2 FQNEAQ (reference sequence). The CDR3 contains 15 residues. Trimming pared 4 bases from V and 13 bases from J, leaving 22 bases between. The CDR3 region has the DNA TGTGCCAGCAGCTCCCAGACACTTACAGGGTCTAGACTGTTTTTT. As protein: CASSSQTLTGSRLFF.

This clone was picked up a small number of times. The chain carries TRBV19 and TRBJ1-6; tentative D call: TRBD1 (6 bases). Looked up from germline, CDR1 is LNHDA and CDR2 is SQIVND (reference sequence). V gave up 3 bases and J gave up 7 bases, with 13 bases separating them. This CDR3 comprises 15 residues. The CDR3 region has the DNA TGTGCCAGTAGTATTCAGGGGACGGACAATTCACCCCTCCACTTT. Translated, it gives CASSIQGTDNSPLHF.

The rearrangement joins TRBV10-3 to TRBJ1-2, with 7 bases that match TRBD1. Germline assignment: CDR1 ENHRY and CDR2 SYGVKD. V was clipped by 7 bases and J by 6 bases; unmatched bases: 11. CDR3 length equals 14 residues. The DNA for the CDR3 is TGTGCCATCACCATTTCACCGGACAGGAATGGCTACACCTTC. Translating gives CAITISPDRNGYTF.

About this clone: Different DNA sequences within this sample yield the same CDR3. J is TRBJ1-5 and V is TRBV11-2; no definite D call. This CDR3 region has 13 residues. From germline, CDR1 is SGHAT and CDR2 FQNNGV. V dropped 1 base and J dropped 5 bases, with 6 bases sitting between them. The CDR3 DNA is TGTGCCAGCAGCTTAGTCCGGGATCAGCCCCAGCATTTT. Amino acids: CASSLVRDQPQHF.

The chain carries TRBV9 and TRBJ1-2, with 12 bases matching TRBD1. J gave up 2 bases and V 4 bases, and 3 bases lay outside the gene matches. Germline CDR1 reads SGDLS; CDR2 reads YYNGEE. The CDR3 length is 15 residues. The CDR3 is CASSLGTGGNYGYTF. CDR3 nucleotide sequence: TGTGCCAGCAGCCTCGGGACAGGGGGCAACTATGGCTACACCTTC.

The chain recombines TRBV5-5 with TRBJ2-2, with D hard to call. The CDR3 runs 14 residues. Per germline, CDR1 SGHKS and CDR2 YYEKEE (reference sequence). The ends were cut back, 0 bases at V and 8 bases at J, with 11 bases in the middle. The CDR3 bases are TGTGCCAGCAGCTTGGTGGTCAGTATGGGGGAGCTGTTTTTT. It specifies CASSLVVSMGELFF.

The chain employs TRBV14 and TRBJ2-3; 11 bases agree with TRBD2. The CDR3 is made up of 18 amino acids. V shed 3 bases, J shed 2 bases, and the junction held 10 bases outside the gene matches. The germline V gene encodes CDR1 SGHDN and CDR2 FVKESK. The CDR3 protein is CASSQAPSGGTLTDTQYF. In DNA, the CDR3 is TGTGCCAGCAGCCAGGCCCCTAGCGGGGGGACCCTCACAGATACGCAGTATTTT.